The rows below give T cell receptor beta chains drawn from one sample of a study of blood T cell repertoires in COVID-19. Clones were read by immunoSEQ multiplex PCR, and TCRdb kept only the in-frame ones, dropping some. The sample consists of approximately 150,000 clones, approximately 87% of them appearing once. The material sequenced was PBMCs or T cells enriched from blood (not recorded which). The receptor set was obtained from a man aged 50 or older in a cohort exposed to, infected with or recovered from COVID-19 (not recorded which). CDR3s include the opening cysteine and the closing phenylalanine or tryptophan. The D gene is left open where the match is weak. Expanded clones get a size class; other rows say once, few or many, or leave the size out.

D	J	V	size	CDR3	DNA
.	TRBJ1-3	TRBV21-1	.	CASRIHRGSLDSGNTIYF	TGTGCCAGCAGAATCCACAGGGGCAGTTTAGACTCTGGAAACACCATATATTTT
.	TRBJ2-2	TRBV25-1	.	CASSEFTGSTGELFF	TGTGCCAGCAGTGAATTCACCGGGAGCACCGGGGAGCTGTTTTTT
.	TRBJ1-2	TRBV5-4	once	CASSPGGAGYGYTF	TGTGCCAGCAGCCCGGGGGGGGCTGGCTATGGCTACACCTTC
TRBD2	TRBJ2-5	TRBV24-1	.	CATSDLPRLAGALEETQYF	TGTGCCACCAGTGATTTGCCCAGACTAGCGGGAGCCCTTGAGGAGACCCAGTACTTC
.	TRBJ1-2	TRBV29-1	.	CSVRSYGYTF	TGCAGCGTCCGGTCCTATGGCTACACCTTC
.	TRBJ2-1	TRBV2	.	CASSPTPRDEQFF	TGTGCCAGCAGTCCTACCCCCAGGGATGAGCAGTTCTTC
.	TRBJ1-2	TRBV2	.	CASWREIYGYTF	TGTGCCAGCTGGCGGGAAATCTATGGCTACACCTTC
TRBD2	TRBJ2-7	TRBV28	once	CASSFGPSGSYEQYF	TGTGCCAGCAGTTTTGGTCCGAGCGGGAGCTACGAGCAGTACTTC
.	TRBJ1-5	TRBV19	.	CASRGDSGQPQHF	TGTGCCAGTAGAGGAGATTCGGGACAGCCCCAGCATTTT
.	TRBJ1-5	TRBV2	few	CASSGAAGNQPQHF	TGTGCCAGCAGTGGGGCGGCCGGGAACCAGCCCCAGCATTTT
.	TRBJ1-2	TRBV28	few	CASSLEAGDGYTF	TGTGCCAGCAGTTTAGAGGCAGGGGATGGCTACACCTTC
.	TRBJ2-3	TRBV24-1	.	CATSGRADTQYF	TGTGCCACCAGTGGCAGGGCAGATACGCAGTATTTT
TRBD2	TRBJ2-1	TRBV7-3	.	CASSPGTSRNNEQFF	TGTGCCAGCAGCCCCGGGACTAGCAGAAACAATGAGCAGTTCTTC
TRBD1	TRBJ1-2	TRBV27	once	CASSSLQGHGGYTF	TGTGCCAGCAGTTCACTACAGGGGCACGGTGGCTACACCTTC
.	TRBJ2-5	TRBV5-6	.	CASSFSETQYF	TGTGCCAGCAGCTTCAGTGAGACCCAGTACTTC
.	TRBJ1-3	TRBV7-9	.	CASSTSGPSGNTIYF	TGTGCCAGCAGCACTTCAGGTCCCTCTGGAAACACCATATATTTT